This T cell receptor beta chain was sequenced during a study of cytomegalovirus exposure and HLA in healthy donors. Study results and caveats: The authors listed some 160 TCR beta chains as cytomegalovirus-associated. There were a few CMV-associated chains whose specificity for CMV antigens was confirmed in vitro. According to a subsequent analysis, TCR clusters from the first cohort were inclined to appear together in the roughly 110 validation repertoires. A classifier reportedly called cytomegalovirus status with high sensitivity and specificity.

Libraries were prepared by immunoSEQ multiplex PCR; TCRdb keeps only in-frame clonotypes and omits some of them. This repertoire shows about 250,000 clones, roughly 84% found once; its top ten account for approximately 12%. On this clone itself: Antigen specificity is unknown.

V lost 5 bases and J 3 bases, leaving 10 bases between the germline ends. The CDR3 loop spans 13 amino acids. Germline V gene data show CDR1 as SGHTA and CDR2 as FQGNSA. Sequencing was done on a sample of PBMCs. The sequence derives from a man younger than 35 in good health and CMV-seropositive. The chain has TRBV7-2 and TRBJ1-2; D not resolved. This chain's CDR3 is CASSPLGDYGYTF. The CDR3 DNA reads as TGTGCCAGCAGCCCACTGGGAGACTATGGCTACACCTTC.